The next 24 T cell receptor beta chains were all read from a single sample in a study of blood T cell repertoires in COVID-19. The repertoire was sequenced with immunoSEQ multiplex PCR; TCRdb's copy has only in-frame clones and lacks some. The repertoire consists of about 220,000 clones, with around nine tenths occurring once and the leading ten covering approximately 0.69%. The sample comprised peripheral blood. These receptors were obtained from a man aged 35 to 55 with acute or convalescent COVID-19.

V is TRBV7-9 and J is TRBJ2-5; D not certain. Germline lookup yields CDR1 SEHNR and CDR2 FQNEAQ (reference sequence). CDR3 length: 13 amino acids. The V end was cut by 3 bases, the J end by 0 bases, with 5 bases between. The CDR3 DNA sequence: TGTGCCAGCAGCTTGGGCGACCAAGAGACCCAGTACTTC. Translated: CASSLGDQETQYF.

The J gene is TRBJ1-4, the V gene TRBV30; D may be TRBD1 (5 bases). V lost 5 bases and J 2 bases, leaving 12 bases between the germline ends. CDR1 is GTSNPN and CDR2 is SVGIG in the germline V gene (reference sequence). This CDR3 has 14 residues. The CDR3 is CAWSRGSTNEKLFF. The CDR3 DNA is TGTGCCTGGTCTCGGGGGTCGACTAATGAAAAACTGTTTTTT.

The rearrangement joins TRBV7-9 to TRBJ2-7; maybe TRBD2 (5 bases). V was cut by 5 bases and J by 5 bases, with 19 bases left in between. CDR3 length: 15 residues. Germline assignment: CDR1 SEHNR and CDR2 FQNEAQ (reference sequence). CDR3 in amino acids: CASSPPLASSDEQYF. CDR3 coding DNA: TGTGCCAGCAGCCCCCCCCTAGCATCAAGTGACGAGCAGTACTTC. The complete variable domain, with remaining parts taken from reference TRBV7-9 and TRBJ2-7, reads DTGVSQNPRHKITKRGQNVTFRCDPISEHNRLYWYRQTLGQGPEFLTYFQNEAQLEKSRLLSDRFSAERPKGSFSTLEIQRTEQGDSAMYLCASSPPLASSDEQYFGPGTRLTVT.

The genes are TRBV5-1 and TRBJ2-7, with D possibly TRBD1 on 6 matching bases. Germline V lookup: CDR1 SGHRS, CDR2 YFSETQ. Trimming cost V 4 bases and J 3 bases, with 14 bases left between them. This CDR3 region has 14 residues. This CDR3 is CASSPGQSFYEQYF. CDR3 DNA sequence: TGCGCCAGCAGCCCTGGACAGAGTTTCTACGAGCAGTACTTC.

This clone was seen only a few times. This chain joins TRBV29-1 and TRBJ1-3; the D gene is possibly TRBD1 (6 bases). With 6 bases removed from V and 7 bases from J, the gap between germline ends came to 13 bases. The CDR3 is 12 amino acids. Germline lookup yields CDR1 SQVTM and CDR2 ANQGSEA. The CDR3 sequence: CSVQGSENTIYF. CDR3 coding DNA: TGCAGCGTACAGGGATCGGAGAACACCATATATTTT.

V and J are TRBV11-2 and TRBJ2-1, with 7 nucleotides matching TRBD1. There are 13 residues in the CDR3. Germline V CDR1 and CDR2: SGHAT, FQNNGV. V shed 3 bases and J 8 bases; nucleotides not matched to a gene: 4. CDR3 region: CASSFIQGHEQFF. The CDR3 DNA reads TGTGCCAGCAGCTTCATACAGGGGCATGAGCAGTTCTTC.

CDR3 loop: CASSQLAGQVTQYF. In nucleotides, the CDR3 is TGTGCCAGCAGTCAACTAGCGGGACAGGTGACCCAGTACTTC. The chain joins TRBV7-2 to TRBJ2-5, with TRBD2 matching 10 bases. The CDR3 spans 14 residues. From germline, CDR1 is SGHTA and CDR2 FQGNSA. Germline trimming cut 6 bases from V and 7 bases from J; bases unmatched to any gene: 8.

The rearrangement links TRBV7-8 to TRBJ1-1; TRBD1 agrees at 9 bases. Per germline, CDR1 SGHVS and CDR2 FQNEAQ. This CDR3 has 13 residues. Trimming at V came to 5 bases and at J to 8 bases, leaving 6 bases not matched to a gene. The CDR3 nucleotides are TGTGCCAGCAGCCCAGGGACAGGGAGAGAAGCTTTCTTT. It translates to CASSPGTGREAFF.

This chain uses TRBV7-9 with TRBJ2-7; TRBD2 matches 8 bases. This CDR3 has 19 amino acids. The junction had 15 bases not matched to a gene; V was cut back by 0 bases and J by 2 bases. Germline-derived CDR1 and CDR2 are SEHNR and FQNEAQ (reference sequence). The CDR3 DNA follows: TGTGCCAGCAGCTTAGCGAGGACTAGCCACCGAACCGTTACCTACGAGCAGTACTTC. Its translation: CASSLARTSHRTVTYEQYF.

The chain carries TRBV2 and TRBJ1-1; no firm D call. Germline V CDR1 and CDR2: SNHLY, FYNNEI. Trimming left V 3 bases short and J 4 bases short, with 9 bases between. This CDR3 region has 13 residues. The CDR3 protein is CASSDGQFTEAFF. The CDR3 DNA follows: TGTGCCAGCAGTGATGGGCAGTTCACTGAAGCTTTCTTT.

The chain couples TRBV7-8 to TRBJ2-4; 10 bases align to TRBD1. CDR3 length: 16 residues. J lost 8 bases, V lost 1 base, and 8 bases had no gene match. The germline V gene has CDR1 SGHVS and CDR2 FQNEAQ. The DNA of the CDR3 is TGTGCCAGCAGCTTAGTCCCGGACAGGGGGAGGGACATTCAGTACTTC. This encodes CASSLVPDRGRDIQYF.

This clone appeared once. CDR3 region: CASSQDLAGSTDTQYF. CDR3 in DNA: TGTGCCAGCAGCCAAGATCTAGCGGGGAGTACAGATACGCAGTATTTT. The rearrangement joins TRBV3-1 (or the pseudogene TRBV3-2) to TRBJ2-3, with 9 positions matching TRBD2. Germline values: CDR1 LGHDT, CDR2 YNNKEL (reference sequence). Germline trimming cut 0 bases from V and 3 bases from J; bases unmatched to any gene: 4. The CDR3 has 16 amino acids.

CDR3 protein: CSVGTGGLEQYF. In DNA form, the CDR3 reads TGCAGCGTAGGGACAGGGGGCTTAGAGCAGTACTTC. The rearrangement joins TRBV29-1 to TRBJ2-7; 12 bases agree with TRBD1. The J segment lost 7 bases and the V segment lost 6 bases, leaving 4 bases of the junction unmatched. CDR3 size: 12 residues. CDR1 is SQVTM and CDR2 is ANQGSEA in the germline V gene.

This clone was seen a handful of times. As DNA, the CDR3 is TGTGCCAGCTCACCAGGGACAGTATCCTACGAGCAGTACTTC. Amino acid sequence: CASSPGTVSYEQYF. This sequence joins TRBV18 and TRBJ2-7; 7 positions agree with TRBD1. This CDR3 contains 14 residues. In germline, CDR1 is KGHSH, CDR2 LQKENI. With V trimmed by 2 bases and J by 1 base, 2 bases remained unmatched.

V usage is TRBV5-8 and J usage is TRBJ1-1; 7 bases align to TRBD1. Germline V gene sequence: CDR1 SGHTS, CDR2 YDEGEE. V shed 2 bases and J 4 bases; nucleotides not matched to a gene: 5. This CDR3 spans 14 amino acids. The CDR3 region has the DNA TGTGCCAGCAGCTTACTAGGGGGCCTCACTGAAGCTTTCTTT. Its translation is CASSLLGGLTEAFF. The full variable domain, completed using reference TRBV5-8 and TRBJ1-1, is EAGVTQSPTHLIKTRGQQATLRCSPISGHTSVYWYQQALGLGLQFLLWYDEGEERNRGNFPPRFSGRQFPNYSSELNVNALELEDSALYLCASSLLGGLTEAFFGQGTRLTVV.

In regard to this clone: The sample has other DNA sequences that encode this CDR3 too. The V call is TRBV9, the J call TRBJ2-5; TRBD2 is a possible D gene (5 bases). Looked up from germline, CDR1 is SGDLS and CDR2 is YYNGEE. Trimming left V 0 bases short and J 4 bases short, with 7 bases between. The CDR3 runs 13 residues. The DNA of the CDR3 is TGTGCCAGCAGCGTAGATGGAGGAGAGACCCAGTACTTC. Translating gives CASSVDGGETQYF.

The chain links TRBV19 to TRBJ1-2, with TRBD1 as a possible D gene (6 bases). CDR3 length equals 13 residues. Trimming removed 10 bases from V and 4 bases from J, with 16 bases in between. Germline-derived CDR1 and CDR2 are LNHDA and SQIVND (reference sequence). The CDR3 spells CATSKGESYGYTF. In DNA form, the CDR3 reads TGTGCCACCTCCAAGGGGGAAAGCTATGGCTACACCTTC.

CDR3 protein: CASSPRRQKISYGYTF. Here the CDR3 DNA reads TGTGCCAGCAGTCCCAGACGACAGAAAATAAGCTATGGCTACACCTTC. The chain links TRBV27 to TRBJ1-2; TRBD1 is a possible D gene (5 bases). Germline V CDR1 and CDR2: MNHEY, SMNVEV (reference sequence). CDR3 length equals 16 residues. The germline V and J ends were trimmed by 5 bases and 4 bases, with 20 bases remaining between them.

The rearrangement joins TRBV7-9 to TRBJ2-5; possibly TRBD1 for D (6 bases). Per germline, CDR1 SEHNR and CDR2 FQNEAQ (reference sequence). Trimming left V 5 bases short and J 0 bases short, with 16 bases between. The length of the CDR3 is 16 residues. The CDR3 region is CASSLGQPENQETQYF. CDR3 nucleotides: TGTGCCAGCAGCCTTGGACAGCCCGAGAACCAAGAGACCCAGTACTTC.

This chain joins TRBV14 and TRBJ1-2; 7 bases are a match to TRBD1. Losses at the gene ends were 1 base for V and 2 bases for J; bases not matched to a gene: 1. Germline CDR1 reads SGHDN; CDR2 reads FVKESK. CDR3 length: 14 amino acids. The DNA of the CDR3 is TGTGCCAGCAGCCAAGTCAGGGGGAACTATGGCTACACCTTC. Protein product: CASSQVRGNYGYTF.

The genes are TRBV13 and TRBJ2-5, with 7 positions matching TRBD1. Germline CDR1 is PRHDT and CDR2 is FYEKMQ (reference sequence). V was pared by 5 bases and J by 2 bases, with 8 bases of the junction left unmatched. The CDR3 consists of 15 residues. For the CDR3, the DNA is TGTGCCAGCAGCACCATTGACAGGGTGCAAGAGACCCAGTACTTC. This encodes CASSTIDRVQETQYF. Complete variable domain (other parts from reference TRBV13 and TRBJ2-5): AAGVIQSPRHLIKEKRETATLKCYPIPRHDTVYWYQQGPGQDPQFLISFYEKMQSDKGSIPDRFSAQQFSDYHSELNMSSLELGDSALYFCASSTIDRVQETQYFGPGTRLLVL.

The chain employs TRBV9 and TRBJ1-2, with a possible D match to TRBD1 (5 bases). Between the trimmed V and J ends, which lost 5 bases and 4 bases, there was a span of 9 bases. Germline lookup yields CDR1 SGDLS and CDR2 YYNGEE. CDR3 length: 12 residues. The CDR3 nucleotides are TGTGCCAGCAGTTCGGGGGGCTATGGCTACACCTTC. It specifies CASSSGGYGYTF.

The chain uses TRBV5-1 and TRBJ1-5; the D gene is possibly TRBD1 (5 bases). Trimming stripped 3 bases from V and 4 bases from J, with 8 bases between. This CDR3 is 13 amino acids long. Germline V CDR1 and CDR2: SGHRS, YFSETQ. The CDR3 sequence is CASSWEGNQPQHF. The CDR3, as DNA: TGCGCCAGCAGCTGGGAGGGGAATCAGCCCCAGCATTTT. The whole variable domain, filled in from reference TRBV5-1 and TRBJ1-5, reads KAGVTQTPRYLIKTRGQQVTLSCSPISGHRSVSWYQQTPGQGLQFLFEYFSETQRNKGNFPGRFSGRQFSNSRSEMNVSTLELGDSALYLCASSWEGNQPQHFGDGTRLSIL.

This clone showed up many times. This chain links TRBV3-1 (or the pseudogene TRBV3-2) with TRBJ1-1, with 7 positions matching TRBD1. The trim removed 4 bases at V and 9 bases at J, leaving 8 bases unmatched. Germline-derived CDR1 and CDR2 are LGHDT and YNNKEL (reference sequence). This CDR3 region has 13 residues. CDR3 nucleotides: TGTGCCAGCAGCCCGGGGACAGCGAACCAAGCTTTCTTT. Protein sequence: CASSPGTANQAFF.